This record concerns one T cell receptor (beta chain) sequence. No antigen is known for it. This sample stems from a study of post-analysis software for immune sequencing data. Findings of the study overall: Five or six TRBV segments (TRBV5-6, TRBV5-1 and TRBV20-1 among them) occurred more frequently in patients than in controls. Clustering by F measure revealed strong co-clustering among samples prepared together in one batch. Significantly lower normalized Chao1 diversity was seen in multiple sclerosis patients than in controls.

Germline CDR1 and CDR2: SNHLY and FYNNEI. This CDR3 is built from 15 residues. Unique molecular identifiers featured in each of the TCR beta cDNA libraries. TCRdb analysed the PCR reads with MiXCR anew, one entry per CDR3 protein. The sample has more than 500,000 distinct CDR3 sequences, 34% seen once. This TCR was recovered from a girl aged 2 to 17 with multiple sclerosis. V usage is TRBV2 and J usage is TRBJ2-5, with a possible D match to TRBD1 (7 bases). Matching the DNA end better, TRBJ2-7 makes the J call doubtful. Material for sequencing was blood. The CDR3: CASSGRGQTTYEQYF. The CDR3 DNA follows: TGTGCCAGCAGTGGGCGGGGACAGACTACCTACGAGCAGTACTTC.